This is a list of T cell receptor beta chains from one sample in a study of blood T cells in healthy people across ages. TCRdb itself ran the 5' RACE reads through MiXCR, one entry per CDR3 protein. The table includes 1 million or so distinct CDR3 sequences, under 45% detected once. Sequencing used blood. These receptors were collected from a woman aged 60-75 years in good health. Both conserved end residues are part of each CDR3. Fields, in order: CDR3 length, V gene, J gene, CDR3 protein.

15,TRBV20-1,TRBJ2-3,CSADIAGVLSDTQYF
14,TRBV7-2,TRBJ1-2,CASSLDGGGYGYTF
15,TRBV12-3/TRBV12-4,TRBJ2-6,CASSGRGPGANVLTF
14,TRBV20-1,TRBJ1-5,CSAPDRDPNQPQHF
15,TRBV20-1,TRBJ2-7,CSAGGLAGLPYEQYF
15,TRBV11-2,TRBJ2-7,CASSPREKAHYEQYF
18,TRBV2,TRBJ2-1,CASSEVGYRHGRGNEQFF
14,TRBV28,TRBJ2-7,CASSRGQPPYEQYF
11,TRBV29-1,TRBJ2-3,CSVGGQVAQYF
17,TRBV15,TRBJ2-1,CATSRDMGGQQPNEQFF
16,TRBV11-2,TRBJ2-3,CASSLDSGISTDTQYF
14,TRBV5-5,TRBJ1-2,CASSLDTTNYGYTF